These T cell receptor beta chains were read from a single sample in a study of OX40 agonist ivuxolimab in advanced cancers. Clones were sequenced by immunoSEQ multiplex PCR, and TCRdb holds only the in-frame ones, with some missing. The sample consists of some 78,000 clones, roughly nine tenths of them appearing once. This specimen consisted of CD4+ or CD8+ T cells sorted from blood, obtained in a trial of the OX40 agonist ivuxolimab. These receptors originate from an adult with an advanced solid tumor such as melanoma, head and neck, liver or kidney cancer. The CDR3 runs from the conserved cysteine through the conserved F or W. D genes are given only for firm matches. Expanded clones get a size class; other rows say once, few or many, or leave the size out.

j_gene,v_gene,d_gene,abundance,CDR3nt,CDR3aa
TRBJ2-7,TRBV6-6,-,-,TGTGCCAGCAGCCTCCTCTACGAGCAGTACTTC,CASSLLYEQYF
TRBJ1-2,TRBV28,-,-,TGTGCCAGCAGTCTAAACTATGGCTACACCTTC,CASSLNYGYTF
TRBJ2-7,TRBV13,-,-,TGTGCCAGCAGCCCGAAGACTATGGGGGACCCGAGGATCTACGAGCAGTACTTC,CASSPKTMGDPRIYEQYF
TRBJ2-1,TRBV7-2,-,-,TGTGCCAGCTCCCTGGGGCAGGGACTGTACAATGAGCAGTTCTTC,CASSLGQGLYNEQFF
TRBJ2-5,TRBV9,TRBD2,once,TGTGCCAGCAGCGCCCGACTAGCGGGAGAGTACCAAGAGACCCAGTACTTC,CASSARLAGEYQETQYF
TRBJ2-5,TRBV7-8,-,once,TGTGCCAGCAGCTTAGTCTACAGGTACCAAGAGACCCAGTACTTC,CASSLVYRYQETQYF
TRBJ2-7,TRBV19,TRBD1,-,TGTGCCAGTAGTAAGGGACAGGGGGGGGTGTACGAGCAGTACTTC,CASSKGQGGVYEQYF
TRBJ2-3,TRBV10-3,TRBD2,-,TGTGCCTTTCAGCGGGAGGGGGGGGCGCCAAATTTT,CAFQREGGAPNF
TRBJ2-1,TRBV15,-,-,TGTGCCACCAGCAGAGAGGCCCCAAGGGGTTACATCGATGAGCAGTTCTTC,CATSREAPRGYIDEQFF
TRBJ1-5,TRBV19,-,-,TGTGCCAGTAGAAGGGAGGTGAAGAATCAGCCCCAGCATTTT,CASRREVKNQPQHF
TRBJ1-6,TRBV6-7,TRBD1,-,TGTGCCAGCAGTTACCCACAGGGGAGGCGCAATAATTCACCCCTCCACTTT,CASSYPQGRRNNSPLHF
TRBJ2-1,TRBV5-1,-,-,TGCGCCAGCAGCTTGACGGGACTCAGCGAGTTCTTC,CASSLTGLSEFF
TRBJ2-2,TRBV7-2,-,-,TGTGCCAGCAGCTTAGGGCAGACCGGGGAGCTGTTTTTT,CASSLGQTGELFF
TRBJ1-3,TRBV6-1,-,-,TGTGCCAGCAGTGTGGCAGGGAACACCATATATTTT,CASSVAGNTIYF
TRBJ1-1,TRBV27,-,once,TGTGCCAGCAGTCCCCTGCGGGGGGAAGCTTTCTTT,CASSPLRGEAFF
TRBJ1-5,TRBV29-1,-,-,TGCAGCGCTGCGGACGGCCTTTTAGGCAATCAGCCCCAGCATTTT,CSAADGLLGNQPQHF
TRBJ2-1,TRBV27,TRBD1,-,TGTGCCAGCAGTTTATCGTCGGGACAGTACAATGAGCAGTTCTTC,CASSLSSGQYNEQFF
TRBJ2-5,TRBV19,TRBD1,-,TGTGCCAGTAGTAAGAGGGGAAGGACAGGGGCCTTCCAAGAGACCCAGTACTTC,CASSKRGRTGAFQETQYF
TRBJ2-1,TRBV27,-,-,TGTGCCAGCAGTTCTCTCCGATCTGGGGGACCCACCTACAATGAGCAGTTCTTC,CASSSLRSGGPTYNEQFF
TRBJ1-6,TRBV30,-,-,TGTGCCTGGACCCCGCAGGAAAATTCACCCCTCCACTTT,CAWTPQENSPLHF
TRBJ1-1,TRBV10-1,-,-,TGCGCCAGCAGTGAAGATCTTCGGGGGCAGAACACTGAAGCTTTCTTT,CASSEDLRGQNTEAFF
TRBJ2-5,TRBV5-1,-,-,TGCGCCAGCAGCTTGGATGGAAGACAAGAGACCCAGTACTTC,CASSLDGRQETQYF
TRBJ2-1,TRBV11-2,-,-,TGTGCCAGCAGCTTAGAGGTGGGGCTGAGCTCCTACAATGAGCAGTTCTTC,CASSLEVGLSSYNEQFF
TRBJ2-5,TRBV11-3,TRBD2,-,TGTGCCGCCCCGGGGGGAGAGACCCAGTACTTC,CAAPGGETQYF
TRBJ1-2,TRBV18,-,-,TGTGCCAGCTCCCGCCAGTCAGGGTTGGTCTATGGCTACACCTTC,CASSRQSGLVYGYTF
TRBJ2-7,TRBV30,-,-,TGTGCCTGGAGCGGGACGATTTCCTACGAGCAGTACTTC,CAWSGTISYEQYF